A single sample is the source of the 2 T cell receptor beta chains below, sequenced in a study of Tregs in tolerant kidney transplant recipients. Produced via immunoSEQ multiplex PCR; TCRdb's table is partial and in-frame only. The sample carries 40,000 to 50,000 clones, 91% recorded once. Sequenced sample: Tregs from blood. The source of these receptors is a human donor in good health.

This chain uses TRBV7-2 with TRBJ1-6, with no clear D. From germline, CDR1 is SGHTA and CDR2 FQGNSA. Trimming stripped 3 bases from V and 7 bases from J, with 10 bases between. CDR3 size: 14 residues. The CDR3 protein is CASSFFPGNSPLHF. In nucleotides, the CDR3 is TGTGCCAGCAGCTTCTTCCCAGGAAATTCACCCCTCCACTTT. Filled out from reference TRBV7-2 and TRBJ1-6, the complete variable domain reads GAGVSQSPSNKVTEKGKDVELRCDPISGHTALYWYRQSLGQGLEFLIYFQGNSAPDKSGLPSDRFSAERTGGSVSTLTIQRTQQEDSAVYLCASSFFPGNSPLHFGNGTRLTVT.

CDR3 sequence: CASRGLDRAETQYF. CDR3 bases: TGTGCCAGCAGGGGGCTTGACAGGGCGGAGACCCAGTACTTC. This chain links TRBV6-5 with TRBJ2-5; TRBD1 matches 7 bases. The germline CDR1 and CDR2 sequences are MNHEY and SVGAGI. V lost 6 bases to trimming and J lost 5 bases; unmatched junction nucleotides: 9. The CDR3 covers 14 residues.